This T cell receptor (beta chain) was captured by sequencing in a study of cytomegalovirus exposure and HLA in healthy donors. In germline, CDR1 is SGHRS, CDR2 YFSETQ. The CDR3 is made up of 15 amino acids. Trimming shortened V by 1 base and J by 4 bases, and 14 bases separated the two germline ends. The data were produced by immunoSEQ multiplex PCR, yet TCRdb's version contains in-frame clones alone and is incomplete. The data show some 50,000 clones, over 90% seen once. Material for sequencing was PBMCs. V gene TRBV5-1 combines with J gene TRBJ1-2; possibly TRBD1 for D (5 bases). The sequence was obtained from a woman aged 18-35 years in good health and CMV-seronegative. CDR3: CASSLRGNDLYGYTF. CDR3 sequence (DNA): TGCGCCAGCAGCTTGAGGGGTAACGATCTCTATGGCTACACCTTC.